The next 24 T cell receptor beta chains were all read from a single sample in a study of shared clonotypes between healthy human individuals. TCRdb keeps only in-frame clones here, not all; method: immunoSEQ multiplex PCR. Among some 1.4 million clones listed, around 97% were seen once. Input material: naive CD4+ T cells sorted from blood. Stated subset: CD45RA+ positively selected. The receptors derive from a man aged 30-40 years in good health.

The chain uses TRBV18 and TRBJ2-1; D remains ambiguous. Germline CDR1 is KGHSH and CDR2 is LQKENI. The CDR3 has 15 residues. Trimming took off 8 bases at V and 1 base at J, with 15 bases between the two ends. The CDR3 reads CASTPLEGSYNEQFF. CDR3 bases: TGTGCCAGCACTCCCCTTGAAGGGTCCTACAATGAGCAGTTCTTC.

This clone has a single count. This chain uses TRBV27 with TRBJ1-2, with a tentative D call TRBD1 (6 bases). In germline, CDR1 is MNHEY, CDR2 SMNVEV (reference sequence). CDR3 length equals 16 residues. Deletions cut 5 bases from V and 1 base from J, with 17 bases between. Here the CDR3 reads CASSPLRVGGNYGYTF. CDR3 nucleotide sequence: TGTGCCAGCAGTCCCCTACGGGTAGGGGGTAACTATGGCTACACCTTC.

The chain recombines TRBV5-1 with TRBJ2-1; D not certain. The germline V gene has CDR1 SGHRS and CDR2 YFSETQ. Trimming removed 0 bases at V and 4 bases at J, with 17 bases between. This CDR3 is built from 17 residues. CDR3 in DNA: TGCGCCAGCAGCTTGGCTCCGACCTCTGTGGTATACAATGAGCAGTTCTTC. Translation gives CASSLAPTSVVYNEQFF.

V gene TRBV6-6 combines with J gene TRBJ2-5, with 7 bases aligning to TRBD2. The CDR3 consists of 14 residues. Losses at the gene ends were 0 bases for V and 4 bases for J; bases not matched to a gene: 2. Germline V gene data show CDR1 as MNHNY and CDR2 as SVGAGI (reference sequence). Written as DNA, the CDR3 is TGTGCCAGCAGTTACTCGTCTAGCGGAGAGACCCAGTACTTC. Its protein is CASSYSSSGETQYF.

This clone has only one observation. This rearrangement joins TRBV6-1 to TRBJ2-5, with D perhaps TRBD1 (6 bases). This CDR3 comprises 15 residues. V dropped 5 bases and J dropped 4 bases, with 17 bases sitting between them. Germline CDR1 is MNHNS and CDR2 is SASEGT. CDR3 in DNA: TGTGCCAGCAGTAGAAGTACAGGGTTGGGAGAGACCCAGTACTTC. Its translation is CASSRSTGLGETQYF.

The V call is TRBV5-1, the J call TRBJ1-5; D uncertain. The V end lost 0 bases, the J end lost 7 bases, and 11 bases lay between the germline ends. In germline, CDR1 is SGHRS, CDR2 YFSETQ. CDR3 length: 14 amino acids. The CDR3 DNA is TGCGCCAGCAGCTTGGAGGGTCTGCAGCAGCCCCAGCATTTT. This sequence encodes CASSLEGLQQPQHF. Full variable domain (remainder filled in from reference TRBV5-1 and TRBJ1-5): KAGVTQTPRYLIKTRGQQVTLSCSPISGHRSVSWYQQTPGQGLQFLFEYFSETQRNKGNFPGRFSGRQFSNSRSEMNVSTLELGDSALYLCASSLEGLQQPQHFGDGTRLSIL.

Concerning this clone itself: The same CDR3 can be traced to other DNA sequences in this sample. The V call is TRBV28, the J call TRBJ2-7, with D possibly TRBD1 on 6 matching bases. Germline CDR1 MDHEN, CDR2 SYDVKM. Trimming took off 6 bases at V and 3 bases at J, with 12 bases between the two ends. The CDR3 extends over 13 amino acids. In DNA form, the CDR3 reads TGTGCCAGCAGCCCTGGACAGAGCTACGAGCAGTACTTC. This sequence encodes CASSPGQSYEQYF.

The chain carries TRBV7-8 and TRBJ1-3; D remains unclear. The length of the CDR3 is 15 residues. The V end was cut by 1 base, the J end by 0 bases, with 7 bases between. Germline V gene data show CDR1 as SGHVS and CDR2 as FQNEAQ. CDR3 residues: CASSLGLSSGNTIYF. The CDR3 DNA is TGTGCCAGCAGCTTAGGATTGAGCTCTGGAAACACCATATATTTT.

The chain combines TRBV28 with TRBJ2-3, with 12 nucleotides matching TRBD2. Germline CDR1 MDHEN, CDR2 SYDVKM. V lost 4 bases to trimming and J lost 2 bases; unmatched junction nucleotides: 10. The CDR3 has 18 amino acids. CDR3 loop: CASSSQIASGRATDTQYF. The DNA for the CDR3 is TGTGCCAGCAGTTCACAAATTGCTAGCGGGAGGGCCACAGATACGCAGTATTTT.

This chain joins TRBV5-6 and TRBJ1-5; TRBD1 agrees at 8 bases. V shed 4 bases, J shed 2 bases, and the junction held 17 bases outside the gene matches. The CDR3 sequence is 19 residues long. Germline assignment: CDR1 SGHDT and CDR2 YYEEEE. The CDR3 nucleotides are TGTGCCAGCAGCGTACTAACAGGGGGATATGAATTTGGCAATCAGCCCCAGCATTTT. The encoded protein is CASSVLTGGYEFGNQPQHF.

The CDR3 sequence: CASSRGVGGELFF. In DNA form, the CDR3 reads TGTGCCAGTTCGCGGGGAGTCGGCGGGGAGCTGTTTTTT. V usage is TRBV19 and J usage is TRBJ2-2, with a possible D match to TRBD2 (6 bases). The CDR3 runs 13 residues. CDR1 is LNHDA and CDR2 is SQIVND in the germline V gene (reference sequence). The V end was cut by 8 bases, the J end by 7 bases, with 14 bases between.

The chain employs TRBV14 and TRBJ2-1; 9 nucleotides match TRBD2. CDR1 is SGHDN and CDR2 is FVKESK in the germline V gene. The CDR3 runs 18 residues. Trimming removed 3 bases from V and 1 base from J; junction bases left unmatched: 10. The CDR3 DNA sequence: TGTGCCAGCAGCCAGCATCTTAGCGGGAGCAGTTCCTACAATGAGCAGTTCTTC. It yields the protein CASSQHLSGSSSYNEQFF.

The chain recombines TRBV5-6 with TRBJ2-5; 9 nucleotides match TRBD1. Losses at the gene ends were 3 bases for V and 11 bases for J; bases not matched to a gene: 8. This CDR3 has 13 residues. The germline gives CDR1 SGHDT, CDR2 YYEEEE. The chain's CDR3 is CASSSGTGWTQYF. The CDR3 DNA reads TGTGCCAGCAGCTCTGGGACAGGGTGGACTCAGTACTTC.

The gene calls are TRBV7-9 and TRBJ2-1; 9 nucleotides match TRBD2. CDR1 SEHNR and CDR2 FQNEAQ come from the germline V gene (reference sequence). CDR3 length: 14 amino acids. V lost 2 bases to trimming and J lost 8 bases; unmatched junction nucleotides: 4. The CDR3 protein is CASSLLAGRDEQFF. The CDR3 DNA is TGTGCCAGCAGCTTACTAGCGGGAAGGGATGAGCAGTTCTTC.

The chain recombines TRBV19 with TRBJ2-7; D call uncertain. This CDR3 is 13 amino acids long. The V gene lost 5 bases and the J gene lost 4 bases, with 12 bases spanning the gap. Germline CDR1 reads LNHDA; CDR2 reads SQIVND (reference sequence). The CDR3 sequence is CASSPRTYYEQYF. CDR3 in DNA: TGTGCCAGTAGTCCGAGAACATATTACGAGCAGTACTTC.

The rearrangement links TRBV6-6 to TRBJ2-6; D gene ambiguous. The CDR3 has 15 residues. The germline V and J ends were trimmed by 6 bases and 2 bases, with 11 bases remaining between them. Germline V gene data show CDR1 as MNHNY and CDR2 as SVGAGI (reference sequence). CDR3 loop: CASSASLAGANVLTF. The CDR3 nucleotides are TGTGCCAGCAGCGCCAGTCTCGCTGGGGCCAACGTCCTGACTTTC.

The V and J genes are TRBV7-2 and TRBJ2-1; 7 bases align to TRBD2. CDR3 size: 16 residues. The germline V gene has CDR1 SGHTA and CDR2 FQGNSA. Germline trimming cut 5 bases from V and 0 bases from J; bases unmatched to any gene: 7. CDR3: CASSPLGGSSYNEQFF. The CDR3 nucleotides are TGTGCCAGCAGCCCCCTCGGCGGGAGCTCCTACAATGAGCAGTTCTTC.

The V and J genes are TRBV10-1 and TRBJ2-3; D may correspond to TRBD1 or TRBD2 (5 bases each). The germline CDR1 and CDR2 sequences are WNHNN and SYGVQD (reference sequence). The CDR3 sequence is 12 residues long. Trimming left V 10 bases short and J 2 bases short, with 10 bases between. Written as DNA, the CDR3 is TGCGCCACAGGGACCGACACAGATACGCAGTATTTT. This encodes CATGTDTDTQYF.

CDR3 DNA sequence: TGTGCCAGCAGCTTTTACAGCAATGAGCAGTTCTTC. Its protein product is CASSFYSNEQFF. The gene calls are TRBV7-2 and TRBJ2-1; D call uncertain. The CDR3 extends over 12 amino acids. Germline CDR1 SGHTA, CDR2 FQGNSA. Trimming shortened V by 3 bases and J by 6 bases, and 6 bases separated the two germline ends.

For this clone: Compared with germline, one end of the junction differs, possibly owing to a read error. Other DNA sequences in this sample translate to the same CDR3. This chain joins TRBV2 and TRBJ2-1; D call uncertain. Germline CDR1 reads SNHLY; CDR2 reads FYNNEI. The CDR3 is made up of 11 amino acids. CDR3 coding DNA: TGTGCCAGCAGGGAAGTCAATGAGCAGTTCTTC. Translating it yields CASREVNEQFF.

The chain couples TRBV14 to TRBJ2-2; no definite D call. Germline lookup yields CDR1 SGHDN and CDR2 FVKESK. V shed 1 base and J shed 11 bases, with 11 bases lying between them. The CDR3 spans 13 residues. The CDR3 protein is CASSQGPGLELFF. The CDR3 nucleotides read TGTGCCAGCAGCCAAGGCCCTGGCCTCGAGCTGTTTTTT.

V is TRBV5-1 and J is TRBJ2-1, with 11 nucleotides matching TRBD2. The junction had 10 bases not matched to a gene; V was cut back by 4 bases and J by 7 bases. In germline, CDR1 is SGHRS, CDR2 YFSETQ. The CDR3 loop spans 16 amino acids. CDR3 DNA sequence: TGCGCCAGCAGCCAATTGACTAGCGGGGATGGGAATGAGCAGTTCTTC. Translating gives CASSQLTSGDGNEQFF.

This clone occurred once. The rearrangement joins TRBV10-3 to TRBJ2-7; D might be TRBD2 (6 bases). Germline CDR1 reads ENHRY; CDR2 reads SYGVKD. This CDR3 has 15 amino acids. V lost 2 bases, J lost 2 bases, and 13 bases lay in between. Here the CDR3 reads CAISEGEVVAYEQYF. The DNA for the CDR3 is TGTGCCATCAGTGAGGGGGAGGTAGTAGCCTACGAGCAGTACTTC.

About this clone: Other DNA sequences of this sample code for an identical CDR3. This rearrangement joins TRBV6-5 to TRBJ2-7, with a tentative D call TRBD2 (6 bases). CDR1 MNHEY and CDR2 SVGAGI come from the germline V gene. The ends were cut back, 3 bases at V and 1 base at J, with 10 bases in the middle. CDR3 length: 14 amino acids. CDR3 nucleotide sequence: TGTGCCAGCAGTTATTCCGGGGGTTCCTACGAGCAGTACTTC. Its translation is CASSYSGGSYEQYF.